The 16 T cell receptor beta chains below all came from one sample that was sequenced in a study of cytomegalovirus exposure and HLA in healthy donors. The protocol was immunoSEQ multiplex PCR, while the TCRdb copy is restricted to in-frame clones and leaves out a portion. The table has 110,000 to 150,000 clones, about nine tenths seen once; the top ten hold about 6.6%. The sequenced sample was PBMCs. All receptors derive from a woman aged 25 to 39 in good health and CMV-seropositive.

CDR3 sequence reads: CASSEFEGLGYEQYF. CDR3 DNA: TGTGCCAGCAGTGAATTTGAGGGCCTCGGCTACGAGCAGTACTTC. The V and J genes are TRBV6-1 and TRBJ2-7; weak D call: TRBD2 (5 bases). The CDR3 is 15 amino acids. The V and J ends lost 2 bases and 3 bases respectively, with 14 bases between them. Germline CDR1 and CDR2: MNHNS and SASEGT.

The chain couples TRBV28 to TRBJ1-2, with D possibly TRBD1 on 5 matching bases. The length of the CDR3 is 15 residues. The V end lost 8 bases, the J end lost 6 bases, and 22 bases lay between the germline ends. CDR1 is MDHEN and CDR2 is SYDVKM in the germline V gene. CDR3 DNA sequence: TGTGCCAGCTCACTAGCAGGGTCCGCACGTAATGGCTACACCTTC. Protein sequence: CASSLAGSARNGYTF.

This clone was counted once. The chain combines TRBV11-2 with TRBJ1-3, with D possibly being TRBD1 (6 bases). The V and J ends lost 3 bases and 2 bases respectively, with 11 bases between them. In germline, CDR1 is SGHAT, CDR2 FQNNGV. This CDR3 is 15 amino acids long. The CDR3: CASSLATGPGNTIYF. In DNA, the CDR3 is TGTGCCAGCAGCTTGGCAACAGGGCCTGGAAACACCATATATTTT.

This clone appeared once. The chain employs TRBV7-6 and TRBJ2-1; 8 nucleotides align to TRBD2. The CDR3 has 14 amino acids. Germline V lookup: CDR1 SGHVS, CDR2 FNYEAQ. With 3 bases clipped from V and 6 bases from J, the junction kept 4 bases outside the gene matches. The CDR3 DNA reads as TGTGCCAGCAGCTTGGACGGGAGGGCCAATGAGCAGTTCTTC. It yields the protein CASSLDGRANEQFF.

The CDR3 DNA sequence: TGTGCCAGCAGCTTCGGGAGTGAGACCCAGTACTTC. This codes for CASSFGSETQYF. The chain is built from TRBV7-2 and TRBJ2-5; possibly TRBD2 for D (6 bases). This CDR3 contains 12 residues. The V end was cut by 3 bases, the J end by 5 bases, with 7 bases between. The germline V gene has CDR1 SGHTA and CDR2 FQGNSA. The variable domain in full, completed from reference TRBV7-2 and TRBJ2-5, reads GAGVSQSPSNKVTEKGKDVELRCDPISGHTALYWYRQSLGQGLEFLIYFQGNSAPDKSGLPSDRFSAERTGGSVSTLTIQRTQQEDSAVYLCASSFGSETQYFGPGTRLLVL.

The chain has TRBV9 and TRBJ2-5; 11 nucleotides align to TRBD2. Germline V gene lookup returns CDR1 SGDLS and CDR2 YYNGEE. This CDR3 has 16 residues. After removal of 0 bases from V and 3 bases from J, the junction contained 4 bases not matched to a gene. The CDR3, as DNA: TGTGCCAGCAGCGTAGGGGTACTAGCGGGGGAAGAGACCCAGTACTTC. Translation gives CASSVGVLAGEETQYF. The full variable domain, rest sourced from reference TRBV9 and TRBJ2-5, is DSGVTQTPKHLITATGQRVTLRCSPRSGDLSVYWYQQSLDQGLQFLIQYYNGEERAKGNILERFSAQQFPDLHSELNLSSLELGDSALYFCASSVGVLAGEETQYFGPGTRLLVL.

V is TRBV7-9 and J is TRBJ2-5, with 11 bases matching TRBD2. Germline CDR1 SEHNR, CDR2 FQNEAQ (reference sequence). The CDR3 has 15 residues. V shed 6 bases, J shed 0 bases, and the junction held 3 bases outside the gene matches. This chain's CDR3 is CASRPGLADQETQYF. The CDR3 region has the DNA TGTGCCAGCAGGCCGGGACTAGCGGACCAAGAGACCCAGTACTTC.

J is TRBJ1-6 and V is TRBV27, with no clear D. This CDR3 is built from 12 residues. Germline assignment: CDR1 MNHEY and CDR2 SMNVEV (reference sequence). Trimming removed 3 bases from V and 6 bases from J, with 3 bases in between. The CDR3 protein is CASSFSNSPLHF. The DNA of the CDR3 is TGTGCCAGCAGTTTCAGTAATTCACCCCTCCACTTT.

The chain is built from TRBV28 and TRBJ1-1; no reliable D call. Trimming shortened V by 6 bases and J by 0 bases, and 8 bases separated the two germline ends. The germline CDR1 and CDR2 sequences are MDHEN and SYDVKM. The CDR3 has 13 amino acids. The CDR3 nucleotides read TGTGCCAGCAGCCCCGTCGTGAACACTGAAGCTTTCTTT. Its translation: CASSPVVNTEAFF.

This sequence joins TRBV27 and TRBJ2-7; the match to TRBD2 covers 7 bases. After removal of 8 bases from V and 0 bases from J, the junction contained 7 bases not matched to a gene. This CDR3 region has 14 residues. Germline CDR1 is MNHEY and CDR2 is SMNVEV (reference sequence). As DNA, the CDR3 is TGTGCCAGCGGACTAGGTGGGAGCTCCTACGAGCAGTACTTC. This encodes CASGLGGSSYEQYF.

V gene TRBV6-6 combines with J gene TRBJ1-5; D remains ambiguous. The CDR3 spans 15 residues. CDR1 is MNHNY and CDR2 is SVGAGI in the germline V gene (reference sequence). V lost 5 bases and J lost 7, with 18 bases in between. The CDR3, as DNA: TGTGCCAGCAGTCGAGTCGACACCCTCGGACAGCCCCAGCATTTT. It yields the protein CASSRVDTLGQPQHF.

The CDR3 reads CASSAPGLGLWEQYF. For the CDR3, the DNA is TGTGCCAGCAGTGCTCCGGGACTAGGTTTGTGGGAGCAGTACTTC. The V call is TRBV27, the J call TRBJ2-7; TRBD2 aligns across 8 bases. Germline CDR1 reads MNHEY; CDR2 reads SMNVEV (reference sequence). V lost 5 bases and J lost 7; bases outside the gene matches: 13. This CDR3 has 15 amino acids.

CDR3 loop: CASSPYQGMNTEAFF. Written as DNA, the CDR3 is TGTGCCAGCTCACCGTATCAGGGCATGAACACTGAAGCTTTCTTT. This chain joins TRBV18 and TRBJ1-1; the D gene is possibly TRBD1 (5 bases). The CDR3 sequence is 15 residues long. V was pared by 3 bases and J by 0 bases, with 11 bases between. Germline-derived CDR1 and CDR2 are KGHSH and LQKENI.

The rearrangement links TRBV29-1 to TRBJ2-2, with 9 bases that match TRBD1. This CDR3 comprises 13 residues. V trimming: 6 bases; J trimming: 11 bases; junction bases outside the gene matches: 10. Germline V lookup: CDR1 SQVTM, CDR2 ANQGSEA. CDR3 nucleotides: TGCAGCGTAAAGGACAGGGGCAATTCCGAGCTGTTTTTT. It encodes CSVKDRGNSELFF.

Points on this clone: The same CDR3 also results from other DNA sequences found in this sample. This chain links TRBV5-1 with TRBJ1-1; D call uncertain. Germline V gene data show CDR1 as SGHRS and CDR2 as YFSETQ. V was trimmed by 2 bases and J by 2 bases, leaving 7 bases between them. The CDR3 runs 13 residues. The CDR3 is CASSFRGNTEAFF. The CDR3 nucleotides read TGCGCCAGCAGCTTTCGGGGAAACACTGAAGCTTTCTTT.

The chain joins TRBV28 to TRBJ1-1; TRBD1 matches 7 bases. Germline CDR1 is MDHEN and CDR2 is SYDVKM. V was clipped by 6 bases and J by 1 base; unmatched bases: 5. The CDR3 runs 14 residues. The CDR3 is CASRQGNENTEAFF. The CDR3 coding sequence is TGTGCCAGCAGACAGGGGAATGAGAACACTGAAGCTTTCTTT.